The 4 T cell receptor beta chains below come from one sample, sequenced in a study of cytomegalovirus exposure and HLA in healthy donors (dated by TCRdb to the late 2010s). The method behind the library was the immunoSEQ multiplex PCR assay. For the multiplex PCR, a mixture combining 60 forward primers for TCR Vbeta segments and 13 reverse primers for TCR Jbeta segments was used. TCRdb holds this immuneACCESS table with in-frame rearrangements only. Some clones are missing; in checked studies, unresolved V genes explain under half, and the rest has no known cause. The sample's table covers 63,000 or so clones. Approximately 16% of the sample is taken by the ten largest. The sample comprised PBMCs. The source of these receptors is a boy between 10 and 17 years old in good health and CMV-seronegative.

The chain has TRBV10-3 and TRBJ1-1, with 9 bases identical to TRBD1. The CDR3 spans 14 residues. The junction had 5 bases not matched to a gene; V was cut back by 7 bases and J by 2 bases. CDR1 and CDR2 (germline): ENHRY, SYGVKD. CDR3 DNA: TGTGCCATCATGGGGACAGGGCTAAACACTGAAGCTTTCTTT. Its translation: CAIMGTGLNTEAFF.

The rearrangement joins TRBV10-3 to TRBJ1-1; 9 nucleotides line up with TRBD1. Germline values: CDR1 ENHRY, CDR2 SYGVKD. The CDR3 runs 18 residues. The V gene end was trimmed by 6 bases and the J gene end by 4 bases; junction bases not matched to a gene: 18. This CDR3 reads CAIRTGTGNFKSSTEAFF. The CDR3 DNA is TGTGCCATCAGGACCGGGACAGGGAATTTTAAGAGTAGCACTGAAGCTTTCTTT.

This chain links TRBV5-1 with TRBJ1-2; 7 nucleotides align to TRBD1. V was clipped by 3 bases and J by 6 bases; unmatched bases: 5. The CDR3 has 13 residues. CDR1 SGHRS and CDR2 YFSETQ come from the germline V gene. The CDR3 nucleotides are TGCGCCAGCAGCTCGAGACAGGGAGATGGCTACACCTTC. It is translated as CASSSRQGDGYTF.

The chain joins TRBV19 to TRBJ1-6, with D maybe TRBD1 (6 bases). Germline values: CDR1 LNHDA, CDR2 SQIVND (reference sequence). The CDR3 covers 17 residues. Trimming took off 5 bases at V and 0 bases at J, with 14 bases between the two ends. CDR3 DNA sequence: TGTGCCAGTAGTGCCTCACAGGGAAGCTCCTATAATTCACCCCTCCACTTT. This encodes CASSASQGSSYNSPLHF.